Below are 14 T cell receptor beta chains sequenced from a single sample in a study of memory CD4+ T cells and cytomegalovirus serostatus. Single viable CD3+CD4+CD8-CD45RO+ cells were sorted as the memory CD4+ T cells. The table came from immunoSEQ multiplex PCR; TCRdb's copy has only in-frame clones and leaves some out. The table has about 57,000 clones, over 75% seen once. Sequenced: memory CD4+ T cells from blood. These receptors were taken from an adult in good health and CMV-seronegative.

The chain is built from TRBV5-6 and TRBJ2-3, with no clear D. V was pared by 0 bases and J by 4 bases, with 15 bases between. Germline V gene sequence: CDR1 SGHDT, CDR2 YYEEEE. CDR3 size: 16 residues. The CDR3 coding sequence is TGTGCCAGCAGCTTGGGACCACATGGTACGGCAGATACGCAGTATTTT. It yields the protein CASSLGPHGTADTQYF.

The V gene is TRBV7-2, the J gene TRBJ1-1, with D perhaps matching TRBD1 (6 bases). Deletions cut 1 base from V and 0 bases from J, with 9 bases between. The CDR3 has 15 residues. Germline assignment: CDR1 SGHTA and CDR2 FQGNSA. The CDR3 here is CASSLVQGMNTEAFF. DNA for the CDR3: TGTGCCAGCAGCTTAGTTCAGGGGATGAACACTGAAGCTTTCTTT.

The rearrangement joins TRBV6-1 to TRBJ2-5; the D gene is possibly TRBD1 (6 bases). Judging by the DNA end, TRBJ2-7 fits better; the J call may be wrong. This CDR3 region has 14 residues. Germline V gene data show CDR1 as MNHNS and CDR2 as SASEGT. The CDR3 region has the DNA TGTGCCAGCAGAGCCGGGACAAGCTCCTACGAGCAGTACTTC. It translates to CASRAGTSSYEQYF.

This chain connects TRBV5-1 to TRBJ1-1, with a tentative D call TRBD1 (6 bases). V lost 3 bases and J 4 bases, leaving 16 bases between the germline ends. The length of the CDR3 is 15 residues. Germline V CDR1 and CDR2: SGHRS, YFSETQ. CDR3 region: CASSSGGGESTEAFF. The CDR3 DNA reads TGCGCCAGCAGCTCGGGAGGGGGGGAAAGCACTGAAGCTTTCTTT.

CDR3 coding DNA: TGCAGTGCTAGTAGACAGGGGGCGCCGTTCTTC. As protein: CSASRQGAPFF. The chain links TRBV20-1 to TRBJ2-1; TRBD1 agrees at 10 bases. The CDR3 loop spans 11 amino acids. CDR1 and CDR2 from the germline V gene are DFQATT and SNEGSKA (reference sequence). Losses at the gene ends were 3 bases for V and 15 bases for J; bases not matched to a gene: 5.

V usage is TRBV7-2 and J usage is TRBJ2-3; 9 bases fit TRBD1. V gave up 1 base and J gave up 6 bases; unmatched junction bases: 5. CDR1 is SGHTA, CDR2 FQGNSA, per germline. The CDR3 spans 15 residues. The CDR3 region is CASSLVGTGPDTQYF. The CDR3 DNA follows: TGTGCCAGCAGCTTAGTGGGGACAGGGCCCGATACGCAGTATTTT.

The CDR3 DNA follows: TGTGCCAGCAGCTTGCCCGGGATAGGGGAGACCCAGTACTTC. It encodes CASSLPGIGETQYF. V and J are TRBV5-5 and TRBJ2-5, with D possibly being TRBD2 (5 bases). Germline CDR1 SGHKS, CDR2 YYEKEE (reference sequence). Deletions cut 1 base from V and 5 bases from J, with 12 bases between. The CDR3 covers 14 residues.

This clone was seen just once. The V gene is TRBV6-5, the J gene TRBJ1-1; tentatively, D is TRBD1 (6 bases). CDR1 is MNHEY and CDR2 is SVGAGI in the germline V gene. The CDR3 is made up of 13 amino acids. V shed 4 bases and J shed 5 bases, with 11 bases lying between them. The CDR3 sequence: CASSLGGRTEAFF. In DNA, the CDR3 is TGTGCCAGCAGTTTAGGGGGGCGTACTGAAGCTTTCTTT.

The V gene is TRBV7-8, the J gene TRBJ1-5; no firm D call. The germline gives CDR1 SGHVS, CDR2 FQNEAQ. The CDR3 consists of 17 residues. Trimming stripped 2 bases from V and 1 base from J, with 15 bases between. The CDR3: CASSLPPRGTSNQPQHF. The CDR3 nucleotides are TGTGCCAGCAGCTTACCACCCCGGGGTACAAGCAATCAGCCCCAGCATTTT.

This chain links TRBV6-1 with TRBJ2-3, with D tentatively TRBD2 (6 bases). This CDR3 region has 14 residues. CDR1 is MNHNS, CDR2 SASEGT, per germline. V was shortened by 6 bases and J by 0 bases, with 10 bases between the two germline ends. CDR3 bases: TGTGCCAGCAGGACTAGTGGCAGCACAGATACGCAGTATTTT. This gives the protein CASRTSGSTDTQYF.

The chain employs TRBV29-1 and TRBJ2-5, with 7 bases matching TRBD2. CDR3 length equals 13 residues. Germline trimming cut 2 bases from V and 5 bases from J; bases unmatched to any gene: 5. Per germline, CDR1 SQVTM and CDR2 ANQGSEA. The CDR3 region has the DNA TGCAGCGTTGAAAGGACTAGTACGGAGACCCAGTACTTC. Translated, it gives CSVERTSTETQYF.

The chain combines TRBV28 with TRBJ2-7, with 9 bases that match TRBD1. Germline values: CDR1 MDHEN, CDR2 SYDVKM. The CDR3 has 14 amino acids. The V segment lost 5 bases and the J segment 3 bases; nucleotides outside the gene matches: 5. CDR3 residues: CASSIPGQGYEQYF. Here the CDR3 DNA reads TGTGCCAGCAGTATCCCGGGACAGGGCTACGAGCAGTACTTC.

This clone came up once. V usage is TRBV5-1 and J usage is TRBJ1-2, with D possibly being TRBD1 (5 bases). CDR3 size: 14 residues. The germline V and J ends were trimmed by 4 bases and 4 bases, with 14 bases remaining between them. The germline V gene encodes CDR1 SGHRS and CDR2 YFSETQ. This CDR3 reads CASSGHIRPYGYTF. The CDR3 nucleotides read TGCGCCAGCAGCGGACATATCCGGCCCTATGGCTACACCTTC. The variable domain in full, completed from reference TRBV5-1 and TRBJ1-2, reads KAGVTQTPRYLIKTRGQQVTLSCSPISGHRSVSWYQQTPGQGLQFLFEYFSETQRNKGNFPGRFSGRQFSNSRSEMNVSTLELGDSALYLCASSGHIRPYGYTFGSGTRLTVV.

The chain employs TRBV6-1 and TRBJ1-5, with 7 bases lining up with TRBD1. The germline gives CDR1 MNHNS, CDR2 SASEGT. V lost 5 bases and J lost 1; bases outside the gene matches: 5. The CDR3 totals 15 residues. The CDR3 protein is CASSWETGSNQPQHF. The CDR3 nucleotides are TGTGCCAGCAGTTGGGAGACAGGGAGCAATCAGCCCCAGCATTTT.